The present T cell receptor beta chain was sequenced within a study of cytomegalovirus exposure and HLA in healthy donors. 13 Jbeta primers and 60 Vbeta primers were used for the PCR. Repertoires were generated with immunoSEQ multiplex PCR, while TCRdb's copy carries only in-frame clones and drops some. The repertoire has some 150,000 clones, 75% to 85% of them found once; the top ten carry about 5.9%. General study results and limits: The productive fraction for most TCR beta V segments was about 87% or about 30% in an earlier analysis.

Germline CDR1 reads MDHEN; CDR2 reads SYDVKM. This CDR3 is built from 15 residues. V was clipped by 3 bases and J by 1 base; unmatched bases: 3. Concerning this clone: The antigen remains unidentified.

The chain uses TRBV28 and TRBJ2-3; 8 nucleotides agree with TRBD1. Sequenced: PBMCs. The receptor was isolated from a man between 50 and 59 years old in good health and CMV-seropositive. CDR3 DNA sequence: TGTGCCAGCAGTTTGGACAGGGACCGCACAGATACGCAGTATTTT. This sequence encodes CASSLDRDRTDTQYF.